This TCR beta chain was recorded in a study of T cells after yellow fever vaccination (dated by TCRdb to between 2019 and 2020). A note on the overall study: Using CD3, CD45RA, CCR7 and CD95 staining, memory subsets (EM, EMRA, CM and Tscm) were sorted on a BD FACS Aria III. Blood was collected at multiple timepoints before and after primary and secondary immunization, and bulk PBMC replicates and cell subsets were isolated. Bulk TCR alpha and beta repertoires were sequenced longitudinally to track T-cell clones before and after primary and booster YFV17D yellow fever vaccination. Two healthy male donors, one aged 18 to 30 and one aged 30 to 40 years, were included in the cohort. Libraries from fractions with low cell numbers were prepared with the SMART-Seq v4 Ultra Low Input RNA kit. Memory subsets were sorted on days 0, 15 and 45 and at 18 months after primary vaccination, and on days 0, 15 and 45 after the 30-year booster.

The table lists this clonotype with many counts. Within one base of it there is no much larger clone, and no base qualities were kept. Read against the paper, the sample's treatment or condition label means: live attenuated yellow fever vaccine strain. PBMCs were isolated from peripheral blood using a standard Ficoll-Paque protocol. RNA from sorted memory subsets was extracted with the RNeasy Micro Kit. Synthesis of TCR cDNA relied on 5'RACE template switching, a step that introduced a universal primer site along with unique molecular identifiers. cDNA synthesis was primed from both the TCR alpha and TCR beta constant segments. Two PCR steps were used to amplify libraries, with sample barcodes and sequencing adapters being added in the second step. Sequencing of libraries was performed on Illumina HiSeq 2500 (2x100 bp) or NovaSeq (2x150 bp). Processing in the source paper ran as follows. Demultiplexing of reads and collapsing into UMI consensus sequences were performed with MIGEC, and V(D)J alignment was carried out with MiXCR. Clonotypes responding to the vaccine were identified with edgeR on replicate PBMC samples, with the criteria of FDR below 0.01 and a log2 fold change above 5 up to day 15. Each bulk clonotype received a CD4 or CD8 identity based on whether the sequenced CD4 or CD8 repertoire contained that clonotype at higher abundance. To estimate how each clone was distributed across memory phenotypes, clonotype frequencies in memory subsets were weighted by the numbers of FACS-sorted cells. TCRdb cleaned the public reads at Q25 with fastp, built clones with MiXCR and kept in-frame beta chains. Rows with one shared CDR3 protein collapse into an entry with the most common genes and DNA. TCRdb's processing, not the study's, gives the V and J calls here. The sample table holds roughly 30,000 distinct CDR3 sequences, of which 10% to 13% were seen once. Clones ranked in the top ten supply less than 15% of the sample.

Summary of the overall study and its limitations: A small fraction of clonotypes appeared in both the CD4 and CD8 compartments, likely as a result of convergent recombination. Computational filtering was required because FACS-sorted repertoires could contain abundant contaminating clonotypes from the bulk population. On day 0, almost all vaccine-responding clonotypes were found to be below detection in the sorted memory subsets. Compared with the primary T-cell response, the secondary T-cell response was weaker but faster, peaking on day 5 rather than day 15. Because only two donors were included in the study, the extent to which the findings can be generalized is limited. Most clones expanded after primary vaccination were re-detected after the booster (almost 98% of CD4 and 80% to 90% of CD8), suggesting broad memory maintenance.

Inclusive of the bounding cysteine and phenylalanine, the CDR3 is 15 residues long. Of the read, only the CDR3 DNA is kept; its 45 bases are in frame from base 1. CDR1 is given as KGHDR and CDR2 as SFDVKD, both from the germline V gene. Between the V and J ends, shortened by 7 bases and 1 base respectively, the junction contains 13 bases. This TCR derives from a man aged 18-30 years who received the YFV17D yellow fever vaccine. The rearranged segments are TRBV24-1 and TRBJ2-1; the D gene assignment is ambiguous. The sample here was PBMCs, either bulk or a sorted T-cell subset (CD4+, CD8+, memory, or dextramer-sorted; not recorded which), taken about 2 weeks after the first yellow fever vaccination. The nucleotide sequence reads TGTGCCACCAGGAGCACACCCCCTTCCTACAATGAGCAGTTCTTC. This codes for CATRSTPPSYNEQFF.